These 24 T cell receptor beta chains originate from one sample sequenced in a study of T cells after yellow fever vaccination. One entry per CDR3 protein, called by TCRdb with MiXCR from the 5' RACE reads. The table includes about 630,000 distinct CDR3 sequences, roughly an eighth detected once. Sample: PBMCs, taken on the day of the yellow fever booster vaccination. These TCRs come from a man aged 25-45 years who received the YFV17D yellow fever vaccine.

CDR3 coding DNA: TGTGCCAGCAGCTCCGGGTCCCCAAGCGAAAAACTGTTTTTT. Translation gives CASSSGSPSEKLFF. The chain employs TRBV7-2 and TRBJ1-4; D ambiguous. Germline values: CDR1 SGHTA, CDR2 FQGNSA. Trimming cost V 4 bases and J 8 bases, with 14 bases left between them. This CDR3 comprises 14 residues.

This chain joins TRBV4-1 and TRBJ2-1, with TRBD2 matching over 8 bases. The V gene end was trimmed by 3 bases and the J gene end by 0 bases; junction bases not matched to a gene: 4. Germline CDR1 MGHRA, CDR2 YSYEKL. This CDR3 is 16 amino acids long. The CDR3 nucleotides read TGCGCCAGCAGCCAGATTCTAGCGGGCTCCTACAATGAGCAGTTCTTC. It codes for CASSQILAGSYNEQFF.

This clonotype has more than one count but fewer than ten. The CDR3 is CASSQDSGRQDEQFF. For the CDR3, the DNA is TGCGCCAGCAGCCAAGATAGCGGGAGGCAGGATGAGCAGTTCTTC. This chain connects TRBV4-3 to TRBJ2-1; 10 bases are a match to TRBD2. Trimming at V came to 0 bases and at J to 8 bases, leaving 4 bases not matched to a gene. The CDR3 sequence is 15 residues long. From germline, CDR1 is LGHNA and CDR2 YSLEER.

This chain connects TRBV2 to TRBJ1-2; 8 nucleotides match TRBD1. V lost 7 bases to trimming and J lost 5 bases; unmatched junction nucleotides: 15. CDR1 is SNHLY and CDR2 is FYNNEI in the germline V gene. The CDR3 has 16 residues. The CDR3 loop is CASMLRDRFGSYGYTF. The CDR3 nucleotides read TGTGCCAGCATGCTCCGGGACAGGTTTGGGAGTTATGGCTACACCTTC.

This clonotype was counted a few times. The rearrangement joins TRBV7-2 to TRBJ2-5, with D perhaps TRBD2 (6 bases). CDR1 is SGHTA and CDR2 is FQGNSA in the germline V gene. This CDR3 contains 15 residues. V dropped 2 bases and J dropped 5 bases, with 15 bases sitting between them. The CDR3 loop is CASSLIADTAETQYF. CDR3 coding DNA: TGTGCCAGCAGCTTAATAGCGGATACCGCGGAGACCCAGTACTTC.

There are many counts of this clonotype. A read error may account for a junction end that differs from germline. The CDR3 region has the DNA TGTGCCAGCAGCCCTGTACAGGGGGCATCCTTCAATGAGCAGTTCTTC. Its protein product is CASSPVQGASFNEQFF. The chain couples TRBV14 to TRBJ2-1, with 9 bases matching TRBD1. The germline V gene has CDR1 SGHDN and CDR2 FVKESK. The CDR3 has 16 residues.

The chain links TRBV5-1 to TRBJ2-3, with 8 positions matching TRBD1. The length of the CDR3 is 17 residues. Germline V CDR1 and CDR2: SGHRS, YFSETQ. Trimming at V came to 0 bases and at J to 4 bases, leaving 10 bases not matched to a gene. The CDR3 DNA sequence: TGCGCCAGCAGCTTGGATGGACAGGGACAAGGACCAGATACGCAGTATTTT. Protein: CASSLDGQGQGPDTQYF.

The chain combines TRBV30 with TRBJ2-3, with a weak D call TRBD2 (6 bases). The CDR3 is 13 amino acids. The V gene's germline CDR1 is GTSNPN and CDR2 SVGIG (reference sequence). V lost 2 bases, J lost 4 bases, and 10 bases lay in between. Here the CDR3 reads CAWSRGGADTQYF. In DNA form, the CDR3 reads TGTGCCTGGAGTCGAGGCGGGGCAGATACGCAGTATTTT.

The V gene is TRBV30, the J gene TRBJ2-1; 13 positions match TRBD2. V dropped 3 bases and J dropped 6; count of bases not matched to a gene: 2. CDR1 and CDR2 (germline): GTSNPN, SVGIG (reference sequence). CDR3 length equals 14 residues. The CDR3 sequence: CAWRRLAGGNEQFF. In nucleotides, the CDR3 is TGTGCCTGGAGACGACTAGCGGGAGGCAATGAGCAGTTCTTC.

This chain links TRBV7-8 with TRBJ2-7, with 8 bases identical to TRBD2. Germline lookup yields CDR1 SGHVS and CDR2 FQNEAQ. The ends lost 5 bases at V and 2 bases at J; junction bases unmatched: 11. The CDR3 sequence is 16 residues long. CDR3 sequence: CASSPQPGGRTYEQYF. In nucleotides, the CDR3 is TGTGCCAGCAGCCCCCAGCCTGGCGGGAGGACCTACGAGCAGTACTTC. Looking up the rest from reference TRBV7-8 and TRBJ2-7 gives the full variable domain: GAGVSQSPRYKVAKRGQDVALRCDPISGHVSLFWYQQALGQGPEFLTYFQNEAQLDKSGLPSDRFFAERPEGSVSTLKIQRTQQEDSAVYLCASSPQPGGRTYEQYFGPGTRLTVT.

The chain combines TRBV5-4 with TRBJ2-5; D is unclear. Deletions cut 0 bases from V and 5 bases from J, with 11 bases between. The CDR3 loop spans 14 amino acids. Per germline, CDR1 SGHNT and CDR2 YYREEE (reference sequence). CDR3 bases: TGTGCCAGCAGCTTGGATTTTCCTGGTGAGACCCAGTACTTC. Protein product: CASSLDFPGETQYF.

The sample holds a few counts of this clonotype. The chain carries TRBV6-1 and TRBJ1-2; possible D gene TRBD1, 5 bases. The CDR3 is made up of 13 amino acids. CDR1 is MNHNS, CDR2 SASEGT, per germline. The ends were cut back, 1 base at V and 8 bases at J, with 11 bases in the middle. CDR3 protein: CASSEGDARGYTF. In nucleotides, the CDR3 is TGTGCCAGCAGTGAAGGGGACGCTCGGGGCTACACCTTC.

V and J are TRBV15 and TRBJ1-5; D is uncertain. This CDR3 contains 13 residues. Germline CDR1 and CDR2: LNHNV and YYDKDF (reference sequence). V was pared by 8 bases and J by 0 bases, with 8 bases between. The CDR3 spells CATRESSNQPQHF. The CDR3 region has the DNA TGTGCCACCCGCGAATCTAGCAATCAGCCCCAGCATTTT.

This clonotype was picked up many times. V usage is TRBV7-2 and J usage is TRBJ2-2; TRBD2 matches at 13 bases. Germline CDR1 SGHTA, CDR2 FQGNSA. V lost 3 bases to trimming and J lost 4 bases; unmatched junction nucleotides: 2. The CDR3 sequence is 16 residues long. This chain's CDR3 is CASSLWTSGGTGELFF. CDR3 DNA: TGTGCCAGCAGCTTGTGGACTAGCGGGGGCACCGGGGAGCTGTTTTTT.

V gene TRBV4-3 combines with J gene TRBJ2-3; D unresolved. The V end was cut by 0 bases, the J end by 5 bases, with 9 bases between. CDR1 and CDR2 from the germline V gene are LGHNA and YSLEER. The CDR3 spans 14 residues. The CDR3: CASSQDHGEDTQYF. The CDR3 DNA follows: TGCGCCAGCAGCCAAGATCATGGGGAAGATACGCAGTATTTT.

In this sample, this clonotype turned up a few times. The CDR3 region has the DNA TGTGCCAGCAGTTACTCTTCAGGGCACAATCAGCCCCAGCATTTT. Its translation is CASSYSSGHNQPQHF. The J gene is TRBJ1-5, the V gene TRBV6-2 or TRBV6-3, with D tentatively TRBD1 (5 bases). Trimming left V 0 bases short and J 3 bases short, with 9 bases between. Germline-derived CDR1 and CDR2 are MNHEY and SVGEGT. This CDR3 region has 15 residues.

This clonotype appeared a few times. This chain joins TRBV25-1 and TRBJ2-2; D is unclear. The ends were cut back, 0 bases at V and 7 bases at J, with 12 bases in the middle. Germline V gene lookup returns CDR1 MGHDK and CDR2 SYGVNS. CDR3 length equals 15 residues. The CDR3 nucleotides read TGTGCCAGCAGTGAATATTCGGCAGTTCTCGGGGAGCTGTTTTTT. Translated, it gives CASSEYSAVLGELFF.

CDR3 sequence (DNA): TGTGCCAGCAGAAGCGGGGGGGTCTACAATGAGCAGTTCTTC. Its protein is CASRSGGVYNEQFF. The gene calls are TRBV25-1 and TRBJ2-1; 10 positions agree with TRBD2. The CDR3 is 14 residues long. Germline V lookup: CDR1 MGHDK, CDR2 SYGVNS. With V trimmed by 6 bases and J by 3 bases, 2 bases remained unmatched.

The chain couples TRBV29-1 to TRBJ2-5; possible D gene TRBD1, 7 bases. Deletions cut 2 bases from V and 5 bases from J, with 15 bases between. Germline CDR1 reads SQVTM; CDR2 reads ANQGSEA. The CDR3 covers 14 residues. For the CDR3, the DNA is TGCAGCGTTGAAAGAGGGGGCGCGGGGGAGACCCAGTACTTC. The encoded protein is CSVERGGAGETQYF.

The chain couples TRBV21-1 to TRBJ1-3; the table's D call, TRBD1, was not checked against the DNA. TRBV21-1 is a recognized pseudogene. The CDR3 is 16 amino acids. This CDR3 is CASSKATGDDGNTIYF. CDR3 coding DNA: TGTGCCAGCAGCAAAGCGACAGGGGACGACGGAAACACCATATATTTT.

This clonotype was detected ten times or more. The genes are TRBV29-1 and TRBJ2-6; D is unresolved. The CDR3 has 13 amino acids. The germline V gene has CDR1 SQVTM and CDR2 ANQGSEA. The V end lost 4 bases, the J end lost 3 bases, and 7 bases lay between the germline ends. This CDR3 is CSVVPFGANVLTF. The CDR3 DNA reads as TGCAGCGTTGTCCCCTTTGGGGCCAACGTCCTGACTTTC.

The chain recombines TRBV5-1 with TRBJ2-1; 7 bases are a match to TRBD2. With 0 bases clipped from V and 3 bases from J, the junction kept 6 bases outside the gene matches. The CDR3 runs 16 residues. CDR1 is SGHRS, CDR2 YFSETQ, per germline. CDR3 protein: CASSLGLAHNYNEQFF. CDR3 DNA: TGCGCCAGCAGCTTGGGACTAGCTCATAACTACAATGAGCAGTTCTTC.

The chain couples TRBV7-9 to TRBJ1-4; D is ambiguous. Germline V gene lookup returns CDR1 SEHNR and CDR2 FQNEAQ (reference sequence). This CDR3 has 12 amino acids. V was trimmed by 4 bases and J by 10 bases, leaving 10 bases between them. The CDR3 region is CASSSGSGKLFF. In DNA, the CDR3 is TGTGCCAGCAGCTCCGGATCCGGAAAACTGTTTTTT.

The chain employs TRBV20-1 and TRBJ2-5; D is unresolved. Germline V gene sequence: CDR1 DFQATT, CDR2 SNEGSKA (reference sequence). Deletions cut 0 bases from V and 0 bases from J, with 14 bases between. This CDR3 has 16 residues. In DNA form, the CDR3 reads TGCAGTGCTAGAGACCCCCTGCGGCAGTACCAAGAGACCCAGTACTTC. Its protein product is CSARDPLRQYQETQYF.